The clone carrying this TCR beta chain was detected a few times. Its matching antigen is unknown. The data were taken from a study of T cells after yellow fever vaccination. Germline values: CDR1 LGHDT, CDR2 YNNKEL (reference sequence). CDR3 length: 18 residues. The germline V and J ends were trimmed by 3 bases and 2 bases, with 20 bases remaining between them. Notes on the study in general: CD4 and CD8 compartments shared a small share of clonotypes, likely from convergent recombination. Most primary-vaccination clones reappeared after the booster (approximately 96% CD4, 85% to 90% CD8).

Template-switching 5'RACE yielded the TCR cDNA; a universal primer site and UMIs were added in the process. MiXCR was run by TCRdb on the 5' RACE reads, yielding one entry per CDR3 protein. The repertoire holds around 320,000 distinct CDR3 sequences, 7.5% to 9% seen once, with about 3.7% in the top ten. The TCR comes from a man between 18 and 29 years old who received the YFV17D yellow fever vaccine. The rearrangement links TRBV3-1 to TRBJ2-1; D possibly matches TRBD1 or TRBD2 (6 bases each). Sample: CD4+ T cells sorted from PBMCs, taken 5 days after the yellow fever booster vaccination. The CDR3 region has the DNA TGTGCCAGCAGCCAGTGGAGGGGGATTGGCAGGACCTACAATGAGCAGTTCTTC. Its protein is CASSQWRGIGRTYNEQFF.